A single sample is the source of the 8 T cell receptor beta chains below, sequenced in a study of response to subunit inactivated influenza vaccine. MiXCR was run by TCRdb on the RT-PCR reads, yielding one entry per CDR3 protein. The sample gives 500,000 to 750,000 distinct CDR3 sequences, approximately 15% of which show up once; roughly 11% is in the top ten. The material sequenced was PBMCs from blood, taken roughly 13 days after vaccination. All receptors derive from a man aged 50 or older who received an inactivated influenza vaccine.

This clonotype came up a few times. CDR3 nucleotides: TGTGCCAGCAGCGGACAGGGGCGAGAGCTGGAGCAGTTCTTC. This codes for CASSGQGRELEQFF. The chain links TRBV2 to TRBJ2-1; TRBD1 aligns across 9 bases. The CDR3 is 14 residues long. Looked up from germline, CDR1 is SNHLY and CDR2 is FYNNEI. The V and J ends lost 6 bases and 10 bases, in that order; junction bases with no gene match: 10.

There are a few counts of this clonotype. The V gene is TRBV9, the J gene TRBJ1-5, with D possibly matching TRBD1 (5 bases). The germline CDR1 and CDR2 sequences are SGDLS and YYNGEE. The CDR3 spans 17 residues. The V gene lost 4 bases and the J gene lost 2 bases, with 19 bases spanning the gap. CDR3 sequence: CASSYGAMDVGNQPQHF. The DNA for the CDR3 is TGTGCCAGCAGCTACGGGGCTATGGACGTCGGCAATCAGCCCCAGCATTTT.

The chain couples TRBV29-1 to TRBJ2-5, with D possibly being TRBD2 (5 bases). There are 12 residues in the CDR3. V was clipped by 5 bases and J by 4 bases, with 11 bases between them. Germline V lookup: CDR1 SQVTM, CDR2 ANQGSEA. The DNA for the CDR3 is TGCAGCGTTAAGCCAGGAGGAGAGACCCAGTACTTC. This encodes CSVKPGGETQYF.

The chain combines TRBV7-9 with TRBJ2-2; no firm D call. Trimming left V 4 bases short and J 1 base short, with 10 bases between. Germline V lookup: CDR1 SEHNR, CDR2 FQNEAQ (reference sequence). The CDR3 is 15 amino acids. The CDR3 reads CASSSRSRNTGELFF. The CDR3 nucleotides read TGTGCCAGCAGCTCACGATCCAGGAACACCGGGGAGCTGTTTTTT.

This clonotype came up a few times. The genes are TRBV20-1 and TRBJ2-7; 7 nucleotides align to TRBD1. V gave up 5 bases and J gave up 5 bases; unmatched junction bases: 6. Per the germline V gene, CDR1 is DFQATT and CDR2 is SNEGSKA (reference sequence). The CDR3 is 12 amino acids. DNA of the CDR3: TGCAGTGCTTCCCGACAGGGAGACGAGCAGTACTTC. Translating gives CSASRQGDEQYF.

V is TRBV3-1 and J is TRBJ1-1; no firm D call. CDR3 length: 12 residues. Germline V gives CDR1 LGHDT, CDR2 YNNKEL (reference sequence). V was cut by 8 bases and J by 5 bases, with 12 bases left in between. The CDR3 DNA reads as TGTGCCAGCTTGTCCTCCGGAACTGAAGCTTTCTTT. This encodes CASLSSGTEAFF.

The V and J genes are TRBV11-2 and TRBJ2-3; 7 nucleotides align to TRBD1. Germline CDR1 SGHAT, CDR2 FQNNGV. V was pared by 5 bases and J by 8 bases, with 10 bases of the junction left unmatched. The CDR3 length is 14 residues. CDR3 amino acids: CASSIHRQGGTQYF. In DNA form, the CDR3 reads TGTGCCAGCAGCATACACCGACAGGGCGGTACGCAGTATTTT.

The sample holds a few counts of this clonotype. The chain is built from TRBV28 and TRBJ2-2; possible D gene TRBD1, 6 bases. Trimming shortened V by 2 bases and J by 4 bases, and 20 bases separated the two germline ends. Germline V gene sequence: CDR1 MDHEN, CDR2 SYDVKM. This CDR3 region has 18 residues. The CDR3 is CASSLAPAGTWSTGELFF. The CDR3, as DNA: TGTGCCAGCAGTTTAGCTCCCGCCGGGACATGGAGCACCGGGGAGCTGTTTTTT.